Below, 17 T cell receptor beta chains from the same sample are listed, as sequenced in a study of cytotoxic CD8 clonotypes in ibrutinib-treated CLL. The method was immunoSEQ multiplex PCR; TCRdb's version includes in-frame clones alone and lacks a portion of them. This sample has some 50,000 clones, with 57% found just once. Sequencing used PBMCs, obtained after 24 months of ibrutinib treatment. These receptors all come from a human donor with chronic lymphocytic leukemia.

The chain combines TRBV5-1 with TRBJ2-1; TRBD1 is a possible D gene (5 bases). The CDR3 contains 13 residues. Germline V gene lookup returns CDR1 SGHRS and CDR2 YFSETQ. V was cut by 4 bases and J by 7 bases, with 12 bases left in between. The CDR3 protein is CASSPGPGNEQFF. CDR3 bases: TGCGCCAGCAGCCCCGGCCCAGGGAATGAGCAGTTCTTC.

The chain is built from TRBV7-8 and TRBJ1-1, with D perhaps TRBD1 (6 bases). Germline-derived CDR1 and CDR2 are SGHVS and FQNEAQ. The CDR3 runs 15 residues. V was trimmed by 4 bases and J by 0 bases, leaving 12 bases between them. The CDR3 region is CASSSPTGMNTEAFF. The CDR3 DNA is TGTGCCAGCAGCTCACCAACAGGGATGAACACTGAAGCTTTCTTT.

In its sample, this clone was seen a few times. The CDR3 DNA follows: TGTGCCAGCACCCAACAGGTCGGGGGGTCACCCCTCCACTTT. This codes for CASTQQVGGSPLHF. The rearrangement links TRBV2 to TRBJ1-6; D is perhaps TRBD1 (5 bases). From germline, CDR1 is SNHLY and CDR2 FYNNEI. Trimming cost V 7 bases and J 10 bases, with 17 bases left between them. The CDR3 runs to 14 residues.

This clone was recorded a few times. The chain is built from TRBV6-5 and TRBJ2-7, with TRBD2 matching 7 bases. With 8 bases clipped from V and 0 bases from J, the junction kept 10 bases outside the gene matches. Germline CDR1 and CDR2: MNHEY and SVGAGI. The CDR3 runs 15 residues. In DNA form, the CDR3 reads TGTGCCAGCGCCTTTGGCGGGGGTGGCTCCTACGAGCAGTACTTC. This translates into CASAFGGGGSYEQYF.

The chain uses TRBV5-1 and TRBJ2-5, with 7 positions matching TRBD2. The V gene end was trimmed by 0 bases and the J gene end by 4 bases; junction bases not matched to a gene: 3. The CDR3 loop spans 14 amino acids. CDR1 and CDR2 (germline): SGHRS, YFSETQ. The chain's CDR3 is CASSLGGGAETQYF. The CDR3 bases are TGCGCCAGCAGCTTGGGCGGGGGAGCAGAGACCCAGTACTTC. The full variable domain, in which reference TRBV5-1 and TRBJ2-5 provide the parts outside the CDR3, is KAGVTQTPRYLIKTRGQQVTLSCSPISGHRSVSWYQQTPGQGLQFLFEYFSETQRNKGNFPGRFSGRQFSNSRSEMNVSTLELGDSALYLCASSLGGGAETQYFGPGTRLLVL.

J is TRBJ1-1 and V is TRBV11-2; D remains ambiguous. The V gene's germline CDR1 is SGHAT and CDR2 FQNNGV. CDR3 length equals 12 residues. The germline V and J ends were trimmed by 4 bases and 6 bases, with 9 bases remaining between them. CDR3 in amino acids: CASSYLGSEAFF. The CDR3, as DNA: TGTGCCAGCAGCTACCTCGGGTCTGAAGCTTTCTTT.

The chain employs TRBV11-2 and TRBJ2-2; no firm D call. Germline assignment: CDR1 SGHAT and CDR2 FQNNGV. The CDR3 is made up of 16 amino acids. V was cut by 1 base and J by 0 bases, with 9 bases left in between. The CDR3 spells CASSLGAFANTGELFF. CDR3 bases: TGTGCCAGCAGCTTAGGGGCCTTCGCGAACACCGGGGAGCTGTTTTTT.

The CDR3 region is CASSLRDEKLFF. In nucleotides, the CDR3 is TGTGCCAGCAGCCTCAGGGACGAAAAACTGTTTTTT. This chain joins TRBV6-5 and TRBJ1-4; the D gene is possibly TRBD1 (5 bases). The germline V gene encodes CDR1 MNHEY and CDR2 SVGAGI. The CDR3 runs to 12 residues. The V end was cut by 6 bases, the J end by 8 bases, with 10 bases between.

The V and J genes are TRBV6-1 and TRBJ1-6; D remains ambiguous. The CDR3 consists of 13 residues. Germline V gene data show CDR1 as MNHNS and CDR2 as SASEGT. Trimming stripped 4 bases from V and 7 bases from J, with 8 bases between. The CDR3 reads CASSAAWNSPLHF. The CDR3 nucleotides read TGTGCCAGCAGTGCGGCCTGGAATTCACCCCTCCACTTT.

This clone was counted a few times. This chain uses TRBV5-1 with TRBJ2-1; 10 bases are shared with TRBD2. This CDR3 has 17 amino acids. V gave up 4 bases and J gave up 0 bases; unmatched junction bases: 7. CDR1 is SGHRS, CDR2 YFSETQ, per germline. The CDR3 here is CASSTGLAAYSYNEQFF. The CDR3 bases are TGCGCCAGCAGCACCGGACTAGCGGCTTACTCCTACAATGAGCAGTTCTTC.

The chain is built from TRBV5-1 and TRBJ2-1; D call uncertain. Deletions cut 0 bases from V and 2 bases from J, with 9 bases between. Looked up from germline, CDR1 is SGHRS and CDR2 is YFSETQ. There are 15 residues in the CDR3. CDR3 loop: CASSLVAMAYNEQFF. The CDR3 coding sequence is TGCGCCAGCAGCTTGGTGGCGATGGCCTACAATGAGCAGTTCTTC.

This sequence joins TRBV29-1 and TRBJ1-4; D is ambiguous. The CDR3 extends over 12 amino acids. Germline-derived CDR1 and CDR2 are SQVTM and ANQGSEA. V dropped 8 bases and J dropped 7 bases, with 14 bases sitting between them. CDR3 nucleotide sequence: TGCAGCCCGGCCGAGGGCCCTGAAAAACTGTTTTTT. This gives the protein CSPAEGPEKLFF. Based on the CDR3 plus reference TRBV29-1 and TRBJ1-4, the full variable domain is SAVISQKPSRDICQRGTSLTIQCQVDSQVTMMFWYRQQPGQSLTLIATANQGSEATYESGFVIDKFPISRPNLTFSTLTVSNMSPEDSSIYLCSPAEGPEKLFFGSGTQLSVL.

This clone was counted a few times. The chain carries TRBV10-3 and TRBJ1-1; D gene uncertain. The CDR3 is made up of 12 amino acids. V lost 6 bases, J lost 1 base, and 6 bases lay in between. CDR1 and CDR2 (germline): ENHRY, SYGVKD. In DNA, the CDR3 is TGTGCCATCAGGCGGGAGAACACTGAAGCTTTCTTT. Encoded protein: CAIRRENTEAFF.

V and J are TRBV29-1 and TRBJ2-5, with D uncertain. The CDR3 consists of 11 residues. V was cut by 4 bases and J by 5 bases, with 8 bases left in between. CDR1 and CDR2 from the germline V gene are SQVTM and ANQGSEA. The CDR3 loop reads CSVGVTETQYF. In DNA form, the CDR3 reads TGCAGCGTTGGGGTGACTGAGACCCAGTACTTC. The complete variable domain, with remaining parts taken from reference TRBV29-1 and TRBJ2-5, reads SAVISQKPSRDICQRGTSLTIQCQVDSQVTMMFWYRQQPGQSLTLIATANQGSEATYESGFVIDKFPISRPNLTFSTLTVSNMSPEDSSIYLCSVGVTETQYFGPGTRLLVL.

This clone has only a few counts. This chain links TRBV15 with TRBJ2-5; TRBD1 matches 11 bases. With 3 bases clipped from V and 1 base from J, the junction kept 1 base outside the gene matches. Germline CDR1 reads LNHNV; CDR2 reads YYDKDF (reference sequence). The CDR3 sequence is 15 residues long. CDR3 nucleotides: TGTGCCACCAGCAGGGGACAGGGGGTCCAAGAGACCCAGTACTTC. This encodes CATSRGQGVQETQYF.

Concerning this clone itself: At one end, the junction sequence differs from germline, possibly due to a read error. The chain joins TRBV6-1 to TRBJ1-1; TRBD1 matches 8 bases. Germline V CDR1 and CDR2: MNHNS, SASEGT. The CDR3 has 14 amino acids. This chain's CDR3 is CAISDRGVGTEAFF. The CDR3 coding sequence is TGTGCCATCAGTGACAGGGGAGTGGGGACTGAAGCTTTCTTT.

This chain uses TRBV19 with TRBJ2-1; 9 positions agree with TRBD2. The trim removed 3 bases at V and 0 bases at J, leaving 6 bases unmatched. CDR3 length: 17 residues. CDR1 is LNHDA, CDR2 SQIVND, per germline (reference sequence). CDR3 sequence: CASSIPTSGGSYNEQFF. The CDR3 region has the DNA TGTGCCAGTAGTATTCCGACTAGCGGAGGCTCCTACAATGAGCAGTTCTTC.